The TCR beta chain under discussion was sequenced for a study of cytomegalovirus exposure and HLA in healthy donors. The wider study: Earlier findings included about 120 million unique TCR beta sequences obtained from 150 million to 200 million T cells. General study results and limits: One cluster of highly shared sequence variants probably arose as a sequencing artifact. Trimming of TCR beta V- and J-genes showed a link, identified in a later analysis, to a missense DCLRE1C variant.

The CDR3 has 16 residues. The V end was cut by 0 bases, the J end by 6 bases, with 17 bases between. Germline-derived CDR1 and CDR2 are LNHNV and YYDKDF (reference sequence). With regard to this clone: What it recognizes is unknown.

Healthy bone marrow donors made up the donors. The PCR used 60 Vbeta and 13 Jbeta primers. This table comes from immunoSEQ multiplex PCR, and its TCRdb copy is limited to in-frame clones, with some not included. The sample includes approximately 150,000 clones, 70% of them seen just once. This rearrangement joins TRBV15 to TRBJ1-2; D unresolved. This TCR came from a man younger than 30 in good health and CMV-seropositive. The source material was PBMCs. The CDR3 sequence: CATSRERRSPSDGYTF. The CDR3 DNA reads TGTGCCACCAGCAGAGAAAGAAGGAGCCCCTCGGATGGCTACACCTTC.